The source of this T cell receptor beta chain is a study of radiotherapy plus CTLA-4 blockade in lung cancer. Ipilimumab-mediated CTLA-4 blockade plus focal radiation was given to patients having chemo-refractory metastatic non-small-cell lung cancer. Turning to this clone: Its specificity is unknown.

The CDR3 totals 15 residues. J was trimmed by 3 bases and V by 4 bases; bases with no gene match: 8. Germline CDR1 is SGHRS and CDR2 is YFSETQ. Sequenced by immunoSEQ multiplex PCR; TCRdb stores in-frame clones only, minus some. Of tens of thousands of clones listed, around nine tenths are singletons. Whole-study results and caveats: Dynamics of early blood T cell clones, together with interferon-beta, were reportedly the best predictors of response.

The chain uses TRBV5-1 and TRBJ2-7, with 9 bases lining up with TRBD1. This sequence originates from a human donor with non-small cell lung cancer that progressed on radiotherapy plus ipilimumab. This specimen was peripheral blood, taken from a patient treated with radiotherapy plus ipilimumab. CDR3 loop: CASSPTRDRVYEQYF. The DNA for the CDR3 is TGCGCCAGCAGCCCGACCCGGGACAGGGTCTACGAGCAGTACTTC.